The 5 T cell receptor beta chains presented below share a single source sample, sequenced in a study of T-cell memory formation after mild COVID-19 (dated by TCRdb to about 2021). Library preparation was by 5' RACE. TCRdb shows the sequencer as Illumina NovaSeq 6000. Clones were called with MiXCR by TCRdb after fastp trimmed the public reads at Q25, and only in-frame beta chains were retained. One record per CDR3 amino acid sequence lists the most common genes and DNA. For this sample the table gives some 190,000 distinct CDR3 sequences, of which around 19% were detected only once. The top ten clonotypes cover about 2.4% of the sample. Sequenced material: PBMCs or a T cell subset sorted from them (not recorded which). Receptors were obtained from an adult woman who had mild COVID-19 (a few samples of this study predate the infection). The sample titles of this study are shuffled in the database, so cell type and time point are left out; the donor was told from shared clones.

This clonotype was detected only a few times. The chain carries TRBV5-1 and TRBJ1-5, with a tentative D call TRBD1 (6 bases). Trimming took off 4 bases at V and 8 bases at J, with 10 bases between the two ends. The CDR3 runs to 12 residues. CDR1 is SGHRS and CDR2 is YFSETQ in the germline V gene. The CDR3 here is CASSGGQEPQHF. The CDR3 bases are TGCGCCAGCAGCGGGGGCCAGGAGCCCCAGCATTTT.

V and J are TRBV20-1 and TRBJ1-1, with D perhaps TRBD1 (5 bases). There are 13 residues in the CDR3. Germline V CDR1 and CDR2: DFQATT, SNEGSKA (reference sequence). The ends were cut back, 6 bases at V and 1 base at J, with 12 bases in the middle. CDR3 coding DNA: TGCAGTGCAAGGGACTACCGGAACACTGAAGCTTTCTTT. Its translation: CSARDYRNTEAFF.

This clonotype has only a few counts. The V gene is TRBV20-1, the J gene TRBJ2-5; TRBD2 might be the D (6 bases). V was clipped by 0 bases and J by 4 bases, with 24 bases between them. The CDR3 contains 18 residues. CDR1 and CDR2 (germline): DFQATT, SNEGSKA (reference sequence). CDR3 amino acids: CSARDGAWGVESGETQYF. As DNA, the CDR3 is TGCAGTGCTAGAGATGGGGCCTGGGGGGTCGAGTCTGGAGAGACCCAGTACTTC.

This clonotype was picked up a small number of times. J is TRBJ2-2 and V is TRBV5-1; 9 nucleotides line up with TRBD1. The CDR3 is 15 residues long. J lost 2 bases, V lost 6 bases, and 5 bases had no gene match. The V gene's germline CDR1 is SGHRS and CDR2 YFSETQ. Here the CDR3 DNA reads TGCGCCAGCAACGAGGGACAGGGCAACACCGGGGAGCTGTTTTTT. Translating gives CASNEGQGNTGELFF.

This clonotype has a count of ten or more. J is TRBJ1-1 and V is TRBV5-6, with 7 positions matching TRBD1. The V segment lost 5 bases and the J segment 1 base; nucleotides outside the gene matches: 5. The CDR3 extends over 14 amino acids. Germline CDR1 SGHDT, CDR2 YYEEEE. The CDR3 sequence is CASSLAGGNTEAFF. The CDR3, as DNA: TGTGCCAGCAGTTTAGCAGGGGGGAACACTGAAGCTTTCTTT.